This TCR beta chain was captured by sequencing in a study of blood T cell repertoires in COVID-19. Across the study: Sites across the United States, Italy and Spain contributed samples from acute and convalescent COVID-19. The cDNA or gDNA used as material had been derived from T cells, B-cell-depleted T cells, or PBMCs.

Sequenced by immunoSEQ multiplex PCR; TCRdb stores in-frame clones only, minus some. Among some 150,000 clones listed, 85% were seen once. V was pared by 3 bases and J by 6 bases, with 6 bases between. CDR3 length: 12 amino acids. Germline CDR1 is SGDLS and CDR2 is YYNGEE. This sequence originates from a human donor with acute or convalescent COVID-19. The donor label of this sample is uncertain. The genes are TRBV9 and TRBJ2-2, with D unresolved. The sequenced sample consisted of peripheral blood. In DNA, the CDR3 is TGTGCCAGCAGCGCCCCTCCCGGGGAGCTGTTTTTT. Its translation is CASSAPPGELFF.